Shown below are 11 T cell receptor beta chains from a single sample sequenced in a study of vaccination and CD4 T cells after COVID-19. The treatment: roughly 10-day PBMC culture with coronavirus spike peptide pools or control peptides (ViraFEST assay). Sequencing of DNA taken from cultured CD4+ T cells relied on the Oncomine TCR Beta short-read assay. MiXCR, applied by TCRdb to the PCR reads, yields one record per CDR3 protein. This sample has about 18,000 distinct CDR3 sequences, with roughly three quarters found just once. The antigens these receptors bind are not known. The material sequenced was CD4+ T cells from blood, cultured in vitro. The receptors originated from a human donor who had recovered from COVID-19.

The CDR3 protein is CASSPGGAVVETQYF. The CDR3 bases are TGTGCCAGCAGCCCAGGGGGCGCGGTAGTGGAGACCCAGTACTTC. V gene TRBV12-3 or TRBV12-4 combines with J gene TRBJ2-5; 8 nucleotides line up with TRBD1. This CDR3 region has 15 residues. The V gene end was trimmed by 6 bases and the J gene end by 5 bases; junction bases not matched to a gene: 11.

The table lists this clonotype with a few counts. The chain joins TRBV10-3 to TRBJ1-1; 8 bases match TRBD1. The germline V gene encodes CDR1 ENHRY and CDR2 SYGVKD. This CDR3 is 13 amino acids long. Trimming cost V 4 bases and J 4 bases; bases outside gene matches: 2. The CDR3: CAISVDRGTEAFF. In DNA form, the CDR3 reads TGTGCCATCAGTGTAGACAGGGGCACTGAAGCTTTCTTT.

This clonotype was recorded a few times. This chain connects TRBV20-1 to TRBJ2-7; TRBD1 or TRBD2 may be the D gene (5 bases each). The CDR3 has 17 residues. The germline gives CDR1 DFQATT, CDR2 SNEGSKA (reference sequence). V was trimmed by 3 bases and J by 3 bases, leaving 24 bases between them. CDR3 region: CSASTGRIGGFGYEQYF. The DNA of the CDR3 is TGCAGTGCTAGTACGGGACGGATAGGAGGTTTCGGCTACGAGCAGTACTTC.

The chain recombines TRBV11-2 with TRBJ1-2, with TRBD1 as a possible D gene (5 bases). The CDR3 is 15 amino acids. With 2 bases removed from V and 4 bases from J, the gap between germline ends came to 14 bases. Germline V gene lookup returns CDR1 SGHAT and CDR2 FQNNGV. The chain's CDR3 is CASSLRAGSVYGYTF. Here the CDR3 DNA reads TGTGCCAGCAGCTTAAGGGCAGGGTCGGTCTATGGCTACACCTTC.

V usage is TRBV20-1 and J usage is TRBJ2-7, with 9 bases matching TRBD2. With 6 bases clipped from V and 4 bases from J, the junction kept 16 bases outside the gene matches. The CDR3 loop spans 16 amino acids. CDR1 and CDR2 from the germline V gene are DFQATT and SNEGSKA (reference sequence). The CDR3 here is CSANPPHLAGRYEQYF. In DNA, the CDR3 is TGCAGTGCCAACCCCCCCCATCTAGCGGGGAGATACGAGCAGTACTTC.

The chain is built from TRBV7-8 and TRBJ2-7; D unclear. V dropped 3 bases and J dropped 0 bases, with 12 bases sitting between them. The germline gives CDR1 SGHVS, CDR2 FQNEAQ. The CDR3 totals 15 residues. The CDR3 DNA follows: TGTGCCAGCAGCTTCTACTCCCAGCCCTCCTACGAGCAGTACTTC. This sequence encodes CASSFYSQPSYEQYF.

The rearrangement uses TRBV7-2 and TRBJ1-2, with D unclear. The CDR3 totals 13 residues. Germline V gene lookup returns CDR1 SGHTA and CDR2 FQGNSA. The ends were cut back, 5 bases at V and 4 bases at J, with 11 bases in the middle. The CDR3 nucleotides are TGTGCCAGCAGCCCAAGGGCAGCCTATGGCTACACCTTC. This gives the protein CASSPRAAYGYTF.

This chain joins TRBV5-4 and TRBJ2-1; 9 nucleotides agree with TRBD1. Germline trimming cut 4 bases from V and 6 bases from J; bases unmatched to any gene: 2. Germline CDR1 and CDR2: SGHNT and YYREEE (reference sequence). The CDR3 is 13 amino acids. In DNA, the CDR3 is TGTGCCAGCAGCCTGACAGGGGGCAATGAGCAGTTCTTC. The encoded protein is CASSLTGGNEQFF.

The rearrangement joins TRBV7-2 to TRBJ2-1; 8 positions match TRBD2. The CDR3 spans 16 residues. The V gene's germline CDR1 is SGHTA and CDR2 FQGNSA. The V segment lost 3 bases and the J segment 5 bases; nucleotides outside the gene matches: 9. In DNA form, the CDR3 reads TGTGCCAGCAGCTTGAGGGCGGGGGGCCTCAACAATGAGCAGTTCTTC. This gives the protein CASSLRAGGLNNEQFF.

V is TRBV11-3 and J is TRBJ1-6; D is undetermined. This CDR3 region has 17 residues. The germline V gene encodes CDR1 SGHNT and CDR2 YENEEA. V lost 2 bases and J lost 0, with 11 bases in between. The CDR3 is CASSLLGRSSYNSPLHF. The CDR3, as DNA: TGTGCCAGCAGCTTACTAGGGAGAAGCTCCTATAATTCACCCCTCCACTTT.

The chain recombines TRBV19 with TRBJ1-2, with 8 bases identical to TRBD1. Germline CDR1 LNHDA, CDR2 SQIVND (reference sequence). With V trimmed by 1 base and J by 10 bases, 11 bases remained unmatched. The CDR3 consists of 15 residues. The CDR3 DNA sequence: TGTGCCAGTAGTATAGGGGCAGGGGGCGCGGATGACTACACCTTC. This translates into CASSIGAGGADDYTF. Filled out from reference TRBV19 and TRBJ1-2, the complete variable domain reads DGGITQSPKYLFRKEGQNVTLSCEQNLNHDAMYWYRQDPGQGLRLIYYSQIVNDFQKGDIAEGYSVSREKKESFPLTVTSAQKNPTAFYLCASSIGAGGADDYTFGSGTRLTVV.